The clone carrying this T cell receptor beta chain was seen a few times. The antigen is undetermined. The data belong to a study of T cells after yellow fever vaccination. V was pared by 1 base and J by 9 bases, with 13 bases between. Germline V CDR1 and CDR2: SGHTA, FQGNSA. The CDR3 is 14 amino acids. Study findings and constraints: Relatively few clonotypes were ones that appeared in both CD4 and CD8 compartments. Post-booster reappearance was seen for most primary-vaccination clones (around 96% CD4, 85% to 90% CD8). Peak timing came faster in the weaker secondary response, day 5 versus 15.

Generation of TCR cDNA used 5'RACE template switching (which added a universal primer site and UMIs). MiXCR, run by TCRdb on the 5' RACE reads, gives a single entry per CDR3 protein. Of approximately 300,000 distinct CDR3 sequences in the sample, roughly 8.7% were seen once. Material: PBMCs, obtained on the day of the first yellow fever vaccination. This receptor was taken from a man aged 18 to 29 who received the YFV17D yellow fever vaccine. The chain is built from TRBV7-2 and TRBJ2-1; D not certain. The CDR3 region is CASSLGPTRSEQFF. CDR3 DNA sequence: TGTGCCAGCAGCTTAGGGCCGACGAGGAGTGAGCAGTTCTTC.